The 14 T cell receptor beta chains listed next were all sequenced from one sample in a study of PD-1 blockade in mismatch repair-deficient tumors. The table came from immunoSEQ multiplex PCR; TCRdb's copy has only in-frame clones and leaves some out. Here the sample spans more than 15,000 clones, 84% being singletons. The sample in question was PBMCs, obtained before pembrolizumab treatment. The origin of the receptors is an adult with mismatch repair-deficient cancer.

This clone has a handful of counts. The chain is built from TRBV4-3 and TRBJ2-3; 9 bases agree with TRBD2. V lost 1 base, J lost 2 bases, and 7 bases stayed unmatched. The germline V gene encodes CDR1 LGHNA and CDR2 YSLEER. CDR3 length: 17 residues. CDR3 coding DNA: TGCGCCAGCAGCCAAGGAGCAGCGGGAGGTCTCACAGATACGCAGTATTTT. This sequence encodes CASSQGAAGGLTDTQYF.

This CDR3 is CASSQDRVGMYEQYF. Written as DNA, the CDR3 is TGCGCCAGCAGCCAAGATCGGGTCGGGATGTACGAGCAGTACTTC. This chain joins TRBV4-1 and TRBJ2-7, with a weak D call TRBD2 (5 bases). CDR1 and CDR2 from the germline V gene are MGHRA and YSYEKL. CDR3 length: 15 residues. V lost 0 bases to trimming and J lost 4 bases, with 13 bases between them.

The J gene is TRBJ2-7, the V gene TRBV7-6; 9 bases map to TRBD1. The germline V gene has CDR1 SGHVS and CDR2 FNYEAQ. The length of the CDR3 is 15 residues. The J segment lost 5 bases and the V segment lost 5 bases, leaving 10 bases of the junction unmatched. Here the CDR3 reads CASSPSSGTGNEQYF. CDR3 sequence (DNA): TGTGCCAGCAGCCCTAGCTCCGGGACAGGGAACGAGCAGTACTTC. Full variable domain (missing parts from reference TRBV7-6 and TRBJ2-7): GAGVSQSPRYKVTKRGQDVALRCDPISGHVSLYWYRQALGQGPEFLTYFNYEAQQDKSGLPNDRFSAERPEGSISTLTIQRTEQRDSAMYRCASSPSSGTGNEQYFGPGTRLTVT.

CDR3 DNA sequence: TGCAGTGACTTACAAGGGGTGACTGAAGCTTTCTTT. Its protein is CSDLQGVTEAFF. This chain joins TRBV29-1 and TRBJ1-1; maybe TRBD1 (5 bases). This CDR3 contains 12 residues. Looked up from germline, CDR1 is SQVTM and CDR2 is ANQGSEA.

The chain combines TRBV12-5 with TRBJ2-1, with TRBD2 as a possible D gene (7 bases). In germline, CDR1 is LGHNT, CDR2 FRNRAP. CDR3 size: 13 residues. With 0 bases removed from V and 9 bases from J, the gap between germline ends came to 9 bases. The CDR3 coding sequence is TGTGCTAGTGGTTTGGTGAGGGGGGGTGAGCAGTTCTTC. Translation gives CASGLVRGGEQFF.

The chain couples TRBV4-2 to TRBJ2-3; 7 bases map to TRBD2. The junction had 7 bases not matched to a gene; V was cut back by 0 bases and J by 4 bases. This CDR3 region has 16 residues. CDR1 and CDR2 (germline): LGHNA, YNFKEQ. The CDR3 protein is CASSQDLQGGPDTQYF. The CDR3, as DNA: TGTGCCAGCAGCCAAGATCTCCAGGGAGGGCCAGATACGCAGTATTTT.

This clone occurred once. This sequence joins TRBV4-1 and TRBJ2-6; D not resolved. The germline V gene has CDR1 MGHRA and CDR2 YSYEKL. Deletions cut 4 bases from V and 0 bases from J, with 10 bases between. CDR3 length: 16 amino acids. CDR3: CASSPGIYSGANVLTF. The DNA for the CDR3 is TGCGCCAGCAGCCCCGGCATCTACTCTGGGGCCAACGTCCTGACTTTC.

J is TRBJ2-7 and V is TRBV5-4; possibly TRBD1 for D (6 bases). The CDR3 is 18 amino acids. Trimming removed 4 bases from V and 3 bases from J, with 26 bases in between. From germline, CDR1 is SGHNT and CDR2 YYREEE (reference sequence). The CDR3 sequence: CASSPGWPRDNEHYEQYF. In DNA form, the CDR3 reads TGTGCCAGCAGCCCTGGTTGGCCCCGGGACAACGAACACTACGAGCAGTACTTC. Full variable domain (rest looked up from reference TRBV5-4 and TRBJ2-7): ETGVTQSPTHLIKTRGQQVTLRCSSQSGHNTVSWYQQALGQGPQFIFQYYREEENGRGNFPPRFSGLQFPNYSSELNVNALELDDSALYLCASSPGWPRDNEHYEQYFGPGTRLTVT.

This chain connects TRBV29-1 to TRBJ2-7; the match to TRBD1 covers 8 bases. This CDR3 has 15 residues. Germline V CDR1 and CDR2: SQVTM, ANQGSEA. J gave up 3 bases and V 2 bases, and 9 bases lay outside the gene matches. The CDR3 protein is CSVETPGQVNYEQYF. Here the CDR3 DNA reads TGCAGCGTTGAAACACCGGGACAGGTGAACTACGAGCAGTACTTC.

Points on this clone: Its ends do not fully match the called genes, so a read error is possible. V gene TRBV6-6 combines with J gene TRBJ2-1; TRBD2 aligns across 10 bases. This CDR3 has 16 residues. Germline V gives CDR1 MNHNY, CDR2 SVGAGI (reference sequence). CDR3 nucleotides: TGTGCCAGCAGTGACTCTACCTCTAGCGGGAGCAATGAGCAGTTCTTC. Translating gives CASSDSTSSGSNEQFF.

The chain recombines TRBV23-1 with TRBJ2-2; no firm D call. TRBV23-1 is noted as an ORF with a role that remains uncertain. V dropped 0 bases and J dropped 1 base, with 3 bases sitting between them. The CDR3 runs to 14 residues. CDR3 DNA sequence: TGCGCCAGCAGTCAATCTGGGAACACCGGGGAGCTGTTTTTT. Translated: CASSQSGNTGELFF.

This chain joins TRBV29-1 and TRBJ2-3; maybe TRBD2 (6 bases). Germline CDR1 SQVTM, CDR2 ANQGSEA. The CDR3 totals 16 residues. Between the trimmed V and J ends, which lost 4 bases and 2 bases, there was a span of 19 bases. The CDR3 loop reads CSVVGRGERITDTQYF. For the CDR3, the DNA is TGCAGCGTTGTCGGGCGGGGCGAGCGAATCACAGATACGCAGTATTTT.

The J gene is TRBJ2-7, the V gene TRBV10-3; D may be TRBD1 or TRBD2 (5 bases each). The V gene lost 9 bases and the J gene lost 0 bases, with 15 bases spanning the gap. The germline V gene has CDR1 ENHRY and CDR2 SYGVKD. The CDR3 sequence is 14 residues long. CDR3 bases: TGTGCCATAGCGAGGGGCGGCACCTCCTACGAGCAGTACTTC. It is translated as CAIARGGTSYEQYF.

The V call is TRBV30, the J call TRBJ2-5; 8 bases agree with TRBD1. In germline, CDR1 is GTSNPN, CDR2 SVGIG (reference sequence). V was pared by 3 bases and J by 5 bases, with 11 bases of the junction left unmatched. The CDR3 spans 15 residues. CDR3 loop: CAWRPDGTGGETQYF. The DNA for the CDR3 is TGTGCCTGGAGACCTGACGGGACAGGTGGGGAGACCCAGTACTTC.